This T cell receptor (beta chain) was recorded in a study of PD-1 blockade in classical Hodgkin lymphoma (TCRdb year 2020). For the study in its entirety: Nivolumab dosing was 3 mg/kg intravenously every 2 weeks, continuing until either disease progression or unacceptable toxicity. The study used TCR beta sequencing and CyTOF to define a peripheral blood immune signature of response to PD-1 blockade in classical Hodgkin lymphoma.

Genomic DNA was extracted with the Qiagen DNeasy kit from unsorted PBMCs and from negatively selected CD4+ and CD8+ fractions. Using primers that anneal to V and J segments, immunoSEQ multiplex PCR amplified the TCR beta CDR3 regions. Amplification bias was minimized using a synthetic immune receptor repertoire, and residual bias was removed computationally after sequencing. Per the authors' processing: Repertoire diversity was quantified as the Shannon entropy index using custom Python scripts. The unsorted, CD4+ and CD8+ repertoires were each analyzed separately, with the exception of combined analyses, where CD4+ and CD8+ sequences were merged in silico. A clone counted as expanded when the clone's frequency after treatment rose at least 2-fold relative to C1D1, and clones undetected at baseline were given a pseudocount of 0.5. Singleton clones were defined as clones with 0 or 1 copy at C1D1, and non-singleton clones were defined as clones with 2 or more copies. Clones expanded in unsorted samples were labelled as CD4+, CD8+ or unknown by matching protein sequences in sorted samples from the same patient. Diversity changes from C1D1 to C4D1 were tested in paired samples using Wilcoxon tests. TCRdb limited this immuneACCESS table to in-frame rearrangements with V and J called. A share of clones is missing; checked studies link under half to unresolved V genes, and the rest is unexplained. From that table come the V and J calls and clone size; the DNA was used to work out D and trimming. The sample includes roughly 150,000 clones, with less than 80% observed a single time. Jointly, the top ten make up roughly 9.8% of the sample.

The CDR3 runs 15 residues from the cysteine to the phenylalanine. Of the read, only the CDR3 DNA is kept; its 45 bases are in frame from base 1. CDR1 and CDR2 are drawn from the germline V gene (reference sequence): SEHNR, FQNEAQ. Ends trimmed: V by 9 bases, J by 1 base; bases unmatched to a gene: 9. Points the paper makes about the study in general: Lower diversity was seen in patients whose nivolumab began less than 1 year after ASCT, and these patients were left out of later analyses so that immune reconstitution would not confound the results. Trial patients achieving complete response had baseline diversity similar to newly diagnosed patients, whereas partial responders and progressors had significantly lower diversity. By C4D1, a significant rise was seen in CD4+ TCR diversity but not in CD8+ TCR diversity (p=0.0027 vs p=0.16), and the rise was most apparent among complete responders (p=0.02). Newly diagnosed patients were reported to have lower baseline TCR diversity than healthy donors, and relapsed/refractory patients were reported to have lower baseline TCR diversity still. The study was restricted to a single clinical trial cohort, and the causes of repertoire differences, possibly disease activity or prior therapy, were left undefined.

As to this clone: What antigen it recognizes has not been identified. Base qualities are not at hand, and no much larger clone is one base apart.

This specimen's time point label, per the study, means: cycle 2 day 1 (C2D1) of nivolumab. Every trial patient had relapsed following autologous stem cell transplantation, and prior brentuximab vedotin exposure was what differed among cohorts A, B and C. The trial cohort comprised 56 patients with relapsed/refractory classical Hodgkin lymphoma whose best overall responses were complete response, partial response or progressive disease. Single-agent nivolumab was administered to trial patients in the multi-cohort phase II CheckMate 205 trial. Best overall response was determined by an independent review committee according to the 2007 International Working Group response criteria. Trial PBMCs were collected immediately before nivolumab initiation (C1D1) and during therapy at cycle 2 day 1 and cycle 4 day 1. Peripheral blood was collected in 8 mL Vacutainer Cell Preparation Tubes, from which PBMCs were isolated by centrifugation and then cryopreserved.

Here the chain combines TRBV7-9 and TRBJ1-1; 9 middle bases align to TRBD1. The sequences come from peripheral blood mononuclear cells (PBMCs), collected before the second cycle of nivolumab. The TCR originated in a human donor with classical Hodgkin lymphoma. The DNA sequence is as follows: TGTGCCAGTGGGGATCCGGGACAGGGGAACACTGAAGCTTTCTTT. The resulting protein is CASGDPGQGNTEAFF.